The clone carrying this T cell receptor (beta chain) occurred a few times. Germline lookup yields CDR1 MNHEY and CDR2 SVGAGI. The V end lost 10 bases, the J end lost 5 bases, and 11 bases lay between the germline ends. The CDR3 covers 11 residues. These data come from a study of T cell repertoires in cytomegalovirus infection. TCRdb re-analysed the reads in MiXCR, keeping a single row per CDR3 protein. Of about 260,000 distinct CDR3 sequences detected, approximately 9% appear once; the ten largest clones hold over 13%. This clonotype originated in a human donor in good health (CMV status not recorded). Some clones in this sample may be carry-over from other donors' samples. The specimen was PBMCs. V usage is TRBV6-5 and J usage is TRBJ1-1, with D uncertain. Here the CDR3 reads CATRKYTEAFF. CDR3 DNA sequence: TGTGCCACCAGGAAATATACTGAAGCTTTCTTT.